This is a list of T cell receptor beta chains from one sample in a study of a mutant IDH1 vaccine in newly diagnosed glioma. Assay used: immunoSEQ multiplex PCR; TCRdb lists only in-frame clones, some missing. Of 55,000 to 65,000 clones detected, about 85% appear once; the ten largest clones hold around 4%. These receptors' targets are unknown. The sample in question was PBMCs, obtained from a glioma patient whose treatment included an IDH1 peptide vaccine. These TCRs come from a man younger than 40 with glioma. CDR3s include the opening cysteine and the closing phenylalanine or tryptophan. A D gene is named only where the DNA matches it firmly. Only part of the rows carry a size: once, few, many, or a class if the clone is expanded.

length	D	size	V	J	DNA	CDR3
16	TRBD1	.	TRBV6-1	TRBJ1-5	TGTGCCAGCAGTGAAGAGGCCGGGACAGGCAATCAGCCCCAGCATTTT	CASSEEAGTGNQPQHF
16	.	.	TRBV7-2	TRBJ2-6	TGTGCCAGCAGCTTAGCAACAGGCTCTGGGGCCAACGTCCTGACTTTC	CASSLATGSGANVLTF
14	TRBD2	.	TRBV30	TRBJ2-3	TGTGCCTGGAGTCTTAGCGGGGTAGCAGATACGCAGTATTTT	CAWSLSGVADTQYF
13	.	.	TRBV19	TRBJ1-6	TGTGCCAGTACGGCCGCTTATAATTCACCCCTCCACTTT	CASTAAYNSPLHF
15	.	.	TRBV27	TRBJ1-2	TGTGCCAGCAGTTTATCGGGGCAGAACTCGGGAGGCTACACCTTC	CASSLSGQNSGGYTF
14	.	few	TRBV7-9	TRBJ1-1	TGTGCCAGCAGCTTAGGGTATACGAACACTGAAGCTTTCTTT	CASSLGYTNTEAFF
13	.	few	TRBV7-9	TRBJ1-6	TGTGCCAGCAGCGTTGAGAGATATTCACCCCTCCACTTT	CASSVERYSPLHF
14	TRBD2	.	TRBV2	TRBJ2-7	TGTGCCAGCATTAAAGCGGGGAAGACCTACGAGCAGTACTTC	CASIKAGKTYEQYF
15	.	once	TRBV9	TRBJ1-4	TGTGCCAGCAGTCCTCGGAGGAGCTTAAATGAAAAACTGTTTTTT	CASSPRRSLNEKLFF
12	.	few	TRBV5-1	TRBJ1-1	TGCGCCAGCAGCTCCCCCGACCGGCCAGCTTTCTTT	CASSSPDRPAFF
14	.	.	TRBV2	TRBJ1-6	TGTGCCAGCAGCGAGAGCTCCTATAATTCACCCCTCCACTTT	CASSESSYNSPLHF
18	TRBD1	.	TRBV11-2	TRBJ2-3	TGTGCCAGCAGCTTAGGCCGGGTAATGGACAGGGGTGCAGATACGCAGTATTTT	CASSLGRVMDRGADTQYF
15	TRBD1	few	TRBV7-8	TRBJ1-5	TGTGCCAGCAGCGAAGGACAGGGGGGCAATCAGCCCCAGCATTTT	CASSEGQGGNQPQHF
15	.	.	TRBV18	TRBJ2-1	TGTGCCAGCTCACCTCAGGCGGCAAACTACAATGAGCAGTTCTTC	CASSPQAANYNEQFF
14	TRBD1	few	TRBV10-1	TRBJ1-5	TGCGCCAGCAGTGACGGGACAGGGGTTCAGCCCCAGCATTTT	CASSDGTGVQPQHF
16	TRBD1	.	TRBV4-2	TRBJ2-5	TGTGCCAGCAGCCGGCGGGACAGGGGTTTGGGAGAGACCCAGTACTTC	CASSRRDRGLGETQYF
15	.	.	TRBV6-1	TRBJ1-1	TGTGCCAGCAGTGAATTGGGGGGCACGAACACTGAAGCTTTCTTT	CASSELGGTNTEAFF
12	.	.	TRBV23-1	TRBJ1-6	TGCGCCAGCATGCGGTATAATTCACCCCTCCACTTT	CASMRYNSPLHF
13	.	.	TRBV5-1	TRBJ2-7	TGCGCCAGCAGCTTGGCCACCGGGTACGAGCAGTACTTC	CASSLATGYEQYF
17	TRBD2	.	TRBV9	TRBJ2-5	TGTGCCAGCAGCTTTACCGGGACTAGCGGTCCCCTGGGGACCCAGTACTTC	CASSFTGTSGPLGTQYF
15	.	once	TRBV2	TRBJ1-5	TGTGCCAGCAGTTTGCGGACCCTTAGCAATCAGCCCCAGCATTTT	CASSLRTLSNQPQHF
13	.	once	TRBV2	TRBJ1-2	TGTGCCAGCAGTCCAGCGGGACACTATGGCTACACCTTC	CASSPAGHYGYTF
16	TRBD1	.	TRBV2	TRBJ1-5	TGTGCCAGCAGCGCATTTCAACAGGGGGGAAATCAGCCCCAGCATTTT	CASSAFQQGGNQPQHF
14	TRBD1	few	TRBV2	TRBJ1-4	TGTGCCAGCAGTGATACAGGGGGATATGAAAAACTGTTTTTT	CASSDTGGYEKLFF
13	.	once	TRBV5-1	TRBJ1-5	TGCGCCAGCAGCCTGGGAGCCAATCAGCCCCAGCATTTT	CASSLGANQPQHF
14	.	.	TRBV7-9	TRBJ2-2	TGTGCCAACGGGCCGACTGGAAACACCGGGGAGCTGTTTTTT	CANGPTGNTGELFF
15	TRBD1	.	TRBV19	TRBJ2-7	TGTGCCAGTAGTAAGTACCGGGACAGGGGATACGAGCAGTACTTC	CASSKYRDRGYEQYF
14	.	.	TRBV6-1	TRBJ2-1	TGTGCCAGCAGTGAAAACGCAGGCCCCAATGAGCAGTTCTTC	CASSENAGPNEQFF
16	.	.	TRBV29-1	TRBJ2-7	TGCAGCGTTGAATTCGATTCGGGGCTGCCAGCCTACGAGCAGTACTTC	CSVEFDSGLPAYEQYF
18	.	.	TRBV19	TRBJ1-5	TGTGCCAGTAGTATAGATCCTTCTCTGGAAGGGGGTACTCAGCCCCAGCATTTT	CASSIDPSLEGGTQPQHF
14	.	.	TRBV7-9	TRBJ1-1	TGTGCCAGCAGTCCTGGTCTGATGAACACTGAAGCTTTCTTT	CASSPGLMNTEAFF
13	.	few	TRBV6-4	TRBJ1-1	TGTGCCAGCAGTGACTCGAGGGATAATAAAGCTTTCTTT	CASSDSRDNKAFF
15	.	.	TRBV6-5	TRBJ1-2	TGTGCCAGCAGTCCGACGGGTCGGGCCCAGGGCGGCTACACCTTC	CASSPTGRAQGGYTF
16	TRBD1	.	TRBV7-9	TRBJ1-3	TGTGCCAGCAGCTCAGACAGGGACCCTTCTGGAAACACCATATATTTT	CASSSDRDPSGNTIYF
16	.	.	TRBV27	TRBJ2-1	TGTGCCAGCAGTTTACTGGTCGGGGTAGGGGATGATGAGCAGTTCTTC	CASSLLVGVGDDEQFF
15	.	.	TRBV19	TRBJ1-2	TGTGCCAGTAGTATAGACGCTCGAATGGGCTATGGCTACACCTTC	CASSIDARMGYGYTF
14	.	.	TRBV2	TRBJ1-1	TGTGCCAGCAGGAAGACAGTCATGAACACTGAAGCTTTCTTT	CASRKTVMNTEAFF
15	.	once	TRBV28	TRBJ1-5	TGTGCCAGCAGTTTTGAGGGAAATAGCAATCAGCCCCAGCATTTT	CASSFEGNSNQPQHF
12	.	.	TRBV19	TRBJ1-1	TGTGCCAGTAGTATTGGGTACACTGAAGCTTTCTTT	CASSIGYTEAFF
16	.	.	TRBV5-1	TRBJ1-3	TGCGCCAGCAGCTTGGCAGGGACCGAAACTGGAAACACCATATATTTT	CASSLAGTETGNTIYF